This paragraph reports one T cell receptor beta chain. The antigen remains undetermined. Trimming cost V 1 base and J 14 bases; bases outside gene matches: 5. CDR1 is SGDLS and CDR2 is YYNGEE in the germline V gene. The CDR3 spans 12 residues. These data are taken from a study of T cell responses to AZD1222 COVID-19 vaccine. Whole-study findings and limits: Donors skewed white British and female; clonal diversity was possibly underestimated. Among vaccine-associated CD4 TCRs, coverage spanned spike, with dominance at 160-218 and 743-854.

The method was immunoSEQ multiplex PCR; TCRdb's version includes in-frame clones alone and lacks a portion of them. Of 100,000 to 150,000 clones detected, 80% to 90% appear once; the ten largest clones hold approximately 8%. The sequenced sample was peripheral blood, obtained on day 0 of AZD1222 vaccination. The TCR originated in an adult in good health. This rearrangement joins TRBV9 to TRBJ2-1; 8 bases agree with TRBD1. CDR3 nucleotide sequence: TGTGCCAGCAGCGTATCGACAGGGGATAAGTTCTTC. This translates into CASSVSTGDKFF.